The 26 T cell receptor beta chains presented below share a single source sample, sequenced in a study of T cells in Graves' hyperthyroidism and ophthalmopathy. TCR beta CDR3 region amplification was performed from RNA transcripts. HTBI primers were employed in a first-round RT-PCR of the TCR CDR3. TCRdb called the multiplex PCR reads again in MiXCR, with one record for every CDR3 protein. This sample has hundreds of thousands of distinct CDR3 sequences, with 35% to 40% found just once. The sample comprised blood. These receptors were taken from a young man with Graves' hyperthyroidism.

In this sample, this clonotype turned up a few times. The chain has TRBV6-6 and TRBJ1-2; 7 bases are a match to TRBD1. Germline assignment: CDR1 MNHNY and CDR2 SVGAGI (reference sequence). The CDR3 covers 15 residues. J was trimmed by 8 bases and V by 2 bases; bases with no gene match: 11. CDR3 protein: CASSYILGQARGYTF. For the CDR3, the DNA is TGTGCCAGCAGTTACATCCTCGGACAGGCAAGAGGCTACACCTTC.

The chain has TRBV9 and TRBJ1-1; TRBD1 might be the D (6 bases). The CDR3 extends over 13 amino acids. The V gene lost 4 bases and the J gene lost 11 bases, with 18 bases spanning the gap. Per germline, CDR1 SGDLS and CDR2 YYNGEE. This chain's CDR3 is CASSPLQGPEAFF. As DNA, the CDR3 is TGTGCCAGCAGCCCATTACAGGGCCCGGAGGCTTTCTTT.

A remark on this clonotype: This may be a read error: a much more frequent sequence differs by one nucleotide. This chain connects TRBV7-4 to TRBJ2-5; D uncertain. The germline CDR1 and CDR2 sequences are SGHVT and SQSDAQ. The CDR3 totals 14 residues. V lost 0 bases and J 2 bases, leaving 7 bases between the germline ends. CDR3 region: CASSLAQRQETQYF. As DNA, the CDR3 is TGTGCCAGCAGCTTAGCGCAGAGACAAGAGACCCAGTACTTC.

This clonotype was observed a handful of times. V and J are TRBV7-3 and TRBJ2-2, with D possibly matching TRBD1 (7 bases). The germline gives CDR1 SGHTA, CDR2 FQGTGA. The CDR3 length is 14 residues. The ends were cut back, 5 bases at V and 7 bases at J, with 14 bases in the middle. CDR3 nucleotides: TGTGCCAGCAGCCAGGCAGGGGGAGGCGGGGAGCTGTTTTTT. It is translated as CASSQAGGGGELFF.

This clonotype was recorded many times. The chain couples TRBV7-9 to TRBJ2-2; D might be TRBD1 or TRBD2, each matching 5 bases. The CDR3 has 11 amino acids. Germline V gene lookup returns CDR1 SEHNR and CDR2 FQNEAQ (reference sequence). V gave up 10 bases and J gave up 7 bases, with 10 bases separating them. For the CDR3, the DNA is TGTGCCACCGTGGGGGTCGGGGAGCTGTTTTTT. This encodes CATVGVGELFF. The full variable domain, completed using reference TRBV7-9 and TRBJ2-2, is DTGVSQNPRHKITKRGQNVTFRCDPISEHNRLYWYRQTLGQGPEFLTYFQNEAQLEKSRLLSDRFSAERPKGSFSTLEIQRTEQGDSAMYLCATVGVGELFFGEGSRLTVL.

Comment on this clonotype: A much larger clone differs by one base, so this may be a read error. The chain carries TRBV7-2 and TRBJ2-7, with a tentative D call TRBD1 (5 bases). The germline CDR1 and CDR2 sequences are SGHTA and FQGNSA. This CDR3 region has 14 residues. The CDR3 region is CATSSPGNPYEQYF. The CDR3, as DNA: TGTGCCACCAGCAGTCCAGGGAACCCCTACGAGCAGTACTTC.

This clonotype was detected many times. The V call is TRBV7-6, the J call TRBJ2-5; D is perhaps TRBD1 or TRBD2 (6 bases each). Trimming took 6 bases from V and 5 from J, leaving 13 bases between them. Germline-derived CDR1 and CDR2 are SGHVS and FNYEAQ. The length of the CDR3 is 13 residues. The CDR3 DNA is TGTGCCAGCAGGCGGGACATTCGGGAGACCCAGTACTTC. It yields the protein CASRRDIRETQYF.

CDR3 protein: CASTRSVPNEKLFF. CDR3 nucleotides: TGTGCCAGCACCCGAAGCGTTCCCAATGAAAAACTGTTTTTT. The V gene is TRBV7-9, the J gene TRBJ1-4, with D hard to call. Germline values: CDR1 SEHNR, CDR2 FQNEAQ (reference sequence). This CDR3 comprises 14 residues. Trimming cost V 7 bases and J 5 bases, with 14 bases left between them.

The V and J genes are TRBV7-6 and TRBJ2-7, with D perhaps matching TRBD2 (7 bases). Between the trimmed V and J ends, which lost 5 bases and 1 base, there was a span of 15 bases. Germline V gives CDR1 SGHVS, CDR2 FNYEAQ. The CDR3 contains 15 residues. The CDR3 reads CASSNSKGGSYEQYF. The CDR3 DNA is TGTGCCAGCAGCAATTCCAAGGGGGGGTCCTACGAGCAGTACTTC.

The chain has TRBV19 and TRBJ1-3, with a tentative D call TRBD1 (6 bases). Germline loops: CDR1 LNHDA, CDR2 SQIVND (reference sequence). V was pared by 5 bases and J by 0 bases, with 17 bases between. The CDR3 totals 17 residues. CDR3 DNA: TGTGCCAGTAGTCCGCGAAGGACAGCGAGCTCTGGAAACACCATATATTTT. It encodes CASSPRRTASSGNTIYF.

This clonotype came up a few times. The rearrangement joins TRBV10-3 to TRBJ2-7; TRBD2 might be the D (5 bases). The CDR3 has 12 residues. Germline lookup yields CDR1 ENHRY and CDR2 SYGVKD. The V end was cut by 4 bases, the J end by 3 bases, with 7 bases between. The CDR3 spells CAISGTGYEQYF. As DNA, the CDR3 is TGTGCCATCAGTGGGACTGGCTACGAGCAGTACTTC.

This clonotype has a count of ten or more. The gene calls are TRBV7-9 and TRBJ2-7, with 7 bases fitting TRBD1. Per germline, CDR1 SEHNR and CDR2 FQNEAQ (reference sequence). There are 14 residues in the CDR3. V trimming: 3 bases; J trimming: 0 bases; junction bases outside the gene matches: 2. CDR3 residues: CASSFRDSSYEQYF. The CDR3 DNA sequence: TGTGCCAGCAGCTTCCGGGACAGCTCCTACGAGCAGTACTTC.

This clonotype has ten or more counts. The J gene is TRBJ1-1, the V gene TRBV29-1; maybe TRBD1 (6 bases). Germline V gives CDR1 SQVTM, CDR2 ANQGSEA. V dropped 6 bases and J dropped 5 bases, with 16 bases sitting between them. The CDR3 contains 13 residues. The CDR3 loop reads CSVQGGVTTEAFF. The CDR3 DNA reads as TGCAGCGTACAAGGGGGGGTTACTACTGAAGCTTTCTTT.

Worth noting for this clonotype: Relative to the germline gene, one junction end is altered; a read error may explain this. The chain recombines TRBV15 with TRBJ1-5; D gene ambiguous. The V gene's germline CDR1 is LNHNV and CDR2 YYDKDF (reference sequence). This CDR3 has 14 amino acids. The CDR3 region is CATSRGVIGEPQRF. CDR3 DNA sequence: TGTGCCACTAGCAGAGGTGTTATAGGAGAGCCCCAGCGTTTT.

This clonotype was counted at least ten times. The V gene is TRBV12-3 or TRBV12-4, the J gene TRBJ1-1, with D tentatively TRBD1 (6 bases). This CDR3 has 15 residues. Trimming pared 6 bases from V and 0 bases from J, leaving 14 bases between. The CDR3 spells CASSKGQPLNTEAFF. DNA for the CDR3: TGTGCCAGCAGCAAAGGACAGCCCTTGAACACTGAAGCTTTCTTT.

The rearrangement uses TRBV7-3 and TRBJ1-3; TRBD1 matches at 8 bases. Germline loops: CDR1 SGHTA, CDR2 FQGTGA. V trimming: 6 bases; J trimming: 0 bases; junction bases outside the gene matches: 7. This CDR3 region has 16 residues. CDR3 bases: TGTGCCAGCAGTCCGAAGGGACAGGTCTCTGGAAACACCATATATTTT. This sequence encodes CASSPKGQVSGNTIYF.

This chain uses TRBV5-2 with TRBJ1-2. TRBV5-2 is designated a pseudogene. CDR3 length: 13 residues. The CDR3 reads CASNFGPNYGYTF. The CDR3 region has the DNA TGTGCCAGCAACTTCGGTCCTAACTATGGCTACACCTTC.

The rearrangement uses TRBV27 and TRBJ1-2; D is unresolved. Per the germline V gene, CDR1 is MNHEY and CDR2 is SMNVEV (reference sequence). V lost 5 bases and J lost 4, with 11 bases in between. The CDR3 spans 13 residues. The chain's CDR3 is CASSPAGSYGYTF. Here the CDR3 DNA reads TGTGCCAGCAGTCCCGCAGGTAGCTATGGCTACACCTTC.

This clonotype was seen at least ten times. J is TRBJ2-7 and V is TRBV7-2; 8 bases map to TRBD2. Germline assignment: CDR1 SGHTA and CDR2 FQGNSA. This CDR3 region has 14 residues. J lost 1 base, V lost 5 bases, and 4 bases had no gene match. CDR3 DNA: TGTGCCAGCAGCCGGGGGGGCGAATCCTACGAGCAGTACTTC. As protein: CASSRGGESYEQYF. Complete variable domain (other parts from reference TRBV7-2 and TRBJ2-7): GAGVSQSPSNKVTEKGKDVELRCDPISGHTALYWYRQSLGQGLEFLIYFQGNSAPDKSGLPSDRFSAERTGGSVSTLTIQRTQQEDSAVYLCASSRGGESYEQYFGPGTRLTVT.

At least ten counts were recorded for this clonotype. This chain joins TRBV7-8 and TRBJ2-7, with 8 nucleotides matching TRBD1. The CDR3 consists of 16 residues. J gave up 2 bases and V 5 bases, and 11 bases lay outside the gene matches. CDR1 and CDR2 (germline): SGHVS, FQNEAQ. Here the CDR3 reads CASSILQGANTYEQYF. The CDR3 region has the DNA TGTGCCAGCAGCATCCTCCAGGGGGCTAACACCTACGAGCAGTACTTC.

The rearrangement uses TRBV12-3 or TRBV12-4 and TRBJ1-2; D possibly corresponds to TRBD1 (6 bases). With 1 base removed from V and 4 bases from J, the gap between germline ends came to 13 bases. The CDR3 contains 15 residues. CDR3: CASSLGTAPGYGYTF. As DNA, the CDR3 is TGTGCCAGCAGTTTAGGGACAGCACCTGGCTATGGCTACACCTTC.

This clonotype was picked up a small number of times. The V call is TRBV9, the J call TRBJ1-1; D not resolved. V lost 0 bases and J 0 bases, leaving 9 bases between the germline ends. The germline gives CDR1 SGDLS, CDR2 YYNGEE. The CDR3 has 15 amino acids. The CDR3, as DNA: TGTGCCAGCAGCGTAGTTGAGGGTTTGAACACTGAAGCTTTCTTT. Protein sequence: CASSVVEGLNTEAFF. The entire variable domain, with the rest obtained from reference TRBV9 and TRBJ1-1, is as follows: DSGVTQTPKHLITATGQRVTLRCSPRSGDLSVYWYQQSLDQGLQFLIQYYNGEERAKGNILERFSAQQFPDLHSELNLSSLELGDSALYFCASSVVEGLNTEAFFGQGTRLTVV.

Many counts were recorded for this clonotype. J is TRBJ2-5 and V is TRBV24-1; no firm D call. Germline CDR1 is KGHDR and CDR2 is SFDVKD. This CDR3 comprises 12 residues. V was clipped by 6 bases and J by 2 bases, with 6 bases between them. In DNA form, the CDR3 reads TGTGCCACCAGTAACAGACAAGAGACCCAGTACTTC. Its translation: CATSNRQETQYF.

With regard to this clonotype: It is unclear where the CDR3 begins or ends on the DNA, so no DNA is shown, and the CDR3 is as TCRdb lists it. CDR3 amino acids: CASSGDRGQYFGAGELFF. The chain carries TRBV9 and TRBJ2-2; the table calls TRBD1, which could not be checked here. From germline, CDR1 is SGDLS and CDR2 YYNGEE. Counting both end residues, the CDR3 totals 18 amino acids.

This clonotype was seen repeatedly, ten times or more. The V and J genes are TRBV10-2 and TRBJ1-2; a weak D match, TRBD1 (5 bases). There are 14 residues in the CDR3. V lost 6 bases and J 7 bases, leaving 18 bases between the germline ends. CDR1 WSHSY and CDR2 SAAADI come from the germline V gene. In DNA form, the CDR3 reads TGCGCCAGCAGGGGTGGGCAGGGTCGCCGTGGCTACACCTTC. It yields the protein CASRGGQGRRGYTF.

This clonotype showed up many times. The J gene is TRBJ2-2, the V gene TRBV7-8; D not certain. Germline V gene sequence: CDR1 SGHVS, CDR2 FQNEAQ. The CDR3 length is 13 residues. Trimming pared 2 bases from V and 5 bases from J, leaving 6 bases between. CDR3 protein: CASSLIRTGELFF. CDR3 nucleotides: TGTGCCAGCAGCTTAATTCGGACCGGGGAGCTGTTTTTT.